Shown below are 4 T cell receptor beta chains from a single sample sequenced in a study of blood T cell repertoires in COVID-19. Generated by immunoSEQ multiplex PCR, the TCRdb table keeps only in-frame clones and is missing some. The sample lists some 420,000 clones, 85% to 90% seen once, with around 1.1% in the top ten. The source material was PBMCs or T cells enriched from blood (not recorded which). These receptors came from a man aged 25 to 40 who had recovered from COVID-19.

The chain carries TRBV30 and TRBJ2-1; TRBD2 matches at 11 bases. The ends lost 2 bases at V and 6 bases at J; junction bases unmatched: 9. CDR3 size: 16 residues. CDR1 is GTSNPN, CDR2 SVGIG, per germline (reference sequence). As DNA, the CDR3 is TGTGCCTGGAGTAAAGGCGGGACTAGCGGTTTCAATGAGCAGTTCTTC. This encodes CAWSKGGTSGFNEQFF.

The chain uses TRBV7-3 and TRBJ2-5; no reliable D call. V was shortened by 2 bases and J by 2 bases, with 6 bases between the two germline ends. The CDR3 runs to 13 residues. Germline V gene data show CDR1 as SGHTA and CDR2 as FQGTGA. For the CDR3, the DNA is TGTGCCAGCAGCTTAGGCGGACAAGAGACCCAGTACTTC. It encodes CASSLGGQETQYF. Combining the CDR3 with reference TRBV7-3 and TRBJ2-5 gives the whole variable domain GAGVSQTPSNKVTEKGKYVELRCDPISGHTALYWYRQSLGQGPEFLIYFQGTGAADDSGLPNDRFFAVRPEGSVSTLKIQRTERGDSAVYLCASSLGGQETQYFGPGTRLLVL.

V usage is TRBV11-1 and J usage is TRBJ2-2, with D uncertain. Trimming left V 5 bases short and J 4 bases short, with 11 bases between. From germline, CDR1 is SGHAT and CDR2 FQDESV (reference sequence). This CDR3 has 14 residues. The DNA of the CDR3 is TGTGCCAGCAGCGAGGATTCCCCCACCGGGGAGCTGTTTTTT. The encoded protein is CASSEDSPTGELFF.

The J gene is TRBJ2-3, the V gene TRBV10-3; 9 positions match TRBD2. The CDR3 extends over 14 amino acids. V shed 10 bases, J shed 2 bases, and the junction held 7 bases outside the gene matches. Per germline, CDR1 ENHRY and CDR2 SYGVKD. Here the CDR3 reads CATTSGPPTDTQYF. In DNA form, the CDR3 reads TGTGCCACGACTAGCGGTCCGCCCACAGATACGCAGTATTTT.